This T cell receptor (beta chain) derives from a study of response to subunit inactivated influenza vaccine. Points on this clonotype: Its antigen is as yet unknown.

CDR1 is SQVTM, CDR2 ANQGSEA, per germline. Trimming shortened V by 3 bases and J by 4 bases, and 12 bases separated the two germline ends. The CDR3 runs to 13 residues. TCRdb re-derived calls from the RT-PCR reads in MiXCR, one entry per CDR3 protein. This table has around 790,000 distinct CDR3 sequences, roughly 20% appearing once. General study points: Authors suggested each seasonal flu vaccination may recruit only limited numbers of new T cells.

The TCR was taken from a man aged 50 to 59 who received an inactivated influenza vaccine. This specimen consisted of PBMCs from blood, obtained 4 to 6 days after vaccination. The chain links TRBV29-1 to TRBJ1-2, with D perhaps TRBD1 (6 bases). This chain's CDR3 is CSVEGVRGYGYTF. CDR3 DNA sequence: TGCAGCGTTGAGGGGGTCAGGGGCTATGGCTACACCTTC.